The 18 T cell receptor beta chains presented below share a single source sample, sequenced in a study of OX40 agonist ivuxolimab in advanced cancers. The protocol was immunoSEQ multiplex PCR, while the TCRdb copy is restricted to in-frame clones and leaves out a portion. Here the sample spans fewer than 80,000 clones, 80% to 90% being singletons. The sample was CD4+ or CD8+ T cells sorted from blood, taken in a trial of the OX40 agonist ivuxolimab. These receptors were collected from an adult with an advanced solid tumor such as melanoma, head and neck, liver or kidney cancer.

V usage is TRBV30 and J usage is TRBJ1-2; the D is unclear. Deletions cut 0 bases from V and 7 bases from J, with 15 bases between. CDR1 GTSNPN and CDR2 SVGIG come from the germline V gene (reference sequence). The CDR3 is 14 amino acids. For the CDR3, the DNA is TGTGCCTGGAGTGTACGGAGACAAGAAAGTGGCTACACCTTC. It is translated as CAWSVRRQESGYTF.

The rearrangement joins TRBV9 to TRBJ2-5, with D possibly being TRBD1 (6 bases). Germline V CDR1 and CDR2: SGDLS, YYNGEE. V was cut by 4 bases and J by 1 base, with 11 bases left in between. This CDR3 contains 14 residues. The CDR3 nucleotides are TGTGCCAGCAGCCCCCAGGGGATCCAAGAGACCCAGTACTTC. As protein: CASSPQGIQETQYF. The variable domain in full, with the rest retrieved from reference TRBV9 and TRBJ2-5, is DSGVTQTPKHLITATGQRVTLRCSPRSGDLSVYWYQQSLDQGLQFLIQYYNGEERAKGNILERFSAQQFPDLHSELNLSSLELGDSALYFCASSPQGIQETQYFGPGTRLLVL.

The chain's CDR3 is CASSLIPTGAQGYTF. The CDR3 coding sequence is TGTGCCAGCAGTTTAATCCCCACAGGGGCGCAAGGCTACACCTTC. V gene TRBV28 combines with J gene TRBJ1-2, with 7 bases matching TRBD1. J lost 8 bases, V lost 2 bases, and 11 bases had no gene match. CDR1 and CDR2 (germline): MDHEN, SYDVKM. CDR3 length equals 15 residues.

This sequence joins TRBV9 and TRBJ2-3; D gene ambiguous. Deletions cut 2 bases from V and 6 bases from J, with 10 bases between. The germline V gene encodes CDR1 SGDLS and CDR2 YYNGEE. The CDR3 extends over 13 amino acids. The CDR3: CASSVALVDTQYF. CDR3 coding DNA: TGTGCCAGCAGCGTCGCCTTAGTGGATACGCAGTATTTT.

The chain links TRBV7-2 to TRBJ2-7; 12 nucleotides match TRBD2. The CDR3 totals 17 residues. Unmatched junction bases numbered 5, after V lost 2 bases and J lost 0 bases. Germline CDR1 is SGHTA and CDR2 is FQGNSA. The CDR3 region has the DNA TGTGCCAGCAGCTTACTAGCGGGAGGGGTGAGCTCCTACGAGCAGTACTTC. It specifies CASSLLAGGVSSYEQYF.

The V gene is TRBV19, the J gene TRBJ2-3; 11 bases match TRBD2. The germline CDR1 and CDR2 sequences are LNHDA and SQIVND (reference sequence). The length of the CDR3 is 17 residues. The V gene end was trimmed by 3 bases and the J gene end by 3 bases; junction bases not matched to a gene: 8. CDR3 sequence reads: CASSISGGGLGTDTQYF. CDR3 DNA sequence: TGTGCCAGTAGTATTAGCGGGGGGGGACTAGGAACAGATACGCAGTATTTT.

The chain combines TRBV5-1 with TRBJ2-7, with D possibly matching TRBD1 (6 bases). Germline CDR1 reads SGHRS; CDR2 reads YFSETQ. Deletions cut 4 bases from V and 3 bases from J, with 11 bases between. The length of the CDR3 is 13 residues. CDR3 in amino acids: CASSPTGNYEQYF. The CDR3, as DNA: TGCGCCAGCAGCCCCACAGGGAACTACGAGCAGTACTTC.

The genes are TRBV30 and TRBJ1-5; D remains unclear. The CDR3 covers 15 residues. The V and J ends lost 0 bases and 2 bases respectively, with 11 bases between them. Germline V gives CDR1 GTSNPN, CDR2 SVGIG (reference sequence). Here the CDR3 reads CAWSVEVGGNQPQHF. CDR3 sequence (DNA): TGTGCCTGGAGTGTAGAGGTGGGAGGCAATCAGCCCCAGCATTTT.

The chain couples TRBV7-9 to TRBJ1-3, with D unresolved. V dropped 0 bases and J dropped 3 bases, with 9 bases sitting between them. The CDR3 runs to 15 residues. Per germline, CDR1 SEHNR and CDR2 FQNEAQ (reference sequence). The DNA of the CDR3 is TGTGCCAGCAGCTTAGCAGGAGTATTTGGAAACACCATATATTTT. Its protein is CASSLAGVFGNTIYF.

The chain carries TRBV29-1 and TRBJ2-5; no definite D call. Between the trimmed V and J ends, which lost 7 bases and 2 bases, there was a span of 20 bases. The CDR3 spans 15 residues. Germline CDR1 reads SQVTM; CDR2 reads ANQGSEA. The CDR3 DNA reads as TGCAGCGCCCGGAAGGTTGCGGATCCTCAAGAGACCCAGTACTTC. Translating gives CSARKVADPQETQYF.

CDR3 nucleotide sequence: TGTGCCAGCAGCTTAGGCCCTATCTCCTACGAGCAGTACTTC. Translating gives CASSLGPISYEQYF. The chain employs TRBV13 and TRBJ2-7; D remains unclear. Trimming left V 0 bases short and J 0 bases short, with 6 bases between. From germline, CDR1 is PRHDT and CDR2 FYEKMQ (reference sequence). The CDR3 length is 14 residues.

The chain uses TRBV5-6 and TRBJ1-2; D gene unclear. Looked up from germline, CDR1 is SGHDT and CDR2 is YYEEEE. The CDR3 runs 11 residues. Deletions cut 0 bases from V and 6 bases from J, with 3 bases between. CDR3 DNA sequence: TGTGCCAGCAGCTTGGAGGATGGCTACACCTTC. Its protein product is CASSLEDGYTF.

This clone was recorded once. The chain joins TRBV6-6 to TRBJ1-6, with 9 bases fitting TRBD1. The CDR3 runs 16 residues. Per germline, CDR1 MNHNY and CDR2 SVGAGI (reference sequence). Trimming cost V 2 bases and J 5 bases; bases outside gene matches: 4. CDR3 residues: CASSYVGTGNNSPLHF. The CDR3 DNA sequence: TGTGCCAGCAGTTACGTGGGGACAGGGAATAATTCACCCCTCCACTTT.

V and J are TRBV19 and TRBJ1-1; D not certain. V lost 6 bases and J 0 bases, leaving 11 bases between the germline ends. CDR3 length: 14 amino acids. Germline values: CDR1 LNHDA, CDR2 SQIVND (reference sequence). This CDR3 reads CASRKTGMNTEAFF. Here the CDR3 DNA reads TGTGCCAGTAGGAAGACCGGGATGAACACTGAAGCTTTCTTT.

This clone was picked up a small number of times. V gene TRBV10-3 combines with J gene TRBJ2-3; possibly TRBD2 for D (6 bases). CDR3 length equals 14 residues. CDR1 is ENHRY, CDR2 SYGVKD, per germline. Trimming took 10 bases from V and 0 from J, leaving 14 bases between them. The CDR3 DNA reads as TGTGCCACCCGGGCCGGGACTAGCACAGATACGCAGTATTTT. Translating it yields CATRAGTSTDTQYF.

The chain joins TRBV15 to TRBJ2-6, with 7 bases lining up with TRBD1. Germline trimming cut 4 bases from V and 0 bases from J; bases unmatched to any gene: 3. From germline, CDR1 is LNHNV and CDR2 YYDKDF (reference sequence). CDR3 length: 16 residues. For the CDR3, the DNA is TGTGCCACCAGCATACAGGGGAGCTCTGGGGCCAACGTCCTGACTTTC. Translating gives CATSIQGSSGANVLTF. Full variable domain (outside the CDR3, taken from reference TRBV15 and TRBJ2-6): DAMVIQNPRYQVTQFGKPVTLSCSQTLNHNVMYWYQQKSSQAPKLLFHYYDKDFNNEADTPDNFQSRRPNTSFCFLDIRSPGLGDTAMYLCATSIQGSSGANVLTFGAGSRLTVL.

The chain carries TRBV28 and TRBJ1-4; D gene unclear. This CDR3 comprises 14 residues. Looked up from germline, CDR1 is MDHEN and CDR2 is SYDVKM. Trimming took off 5 bases at V and 4 bases at J, with 11 bases between the two ends. CDR3 sequence (DNA): TGTGCCAGCAGTCCCACAGAATTTAATGAAAAACTGTTTTTT. Translation: CASSPTEFNEKLFF.

The CDR3 reads CASSQELGLAGGSNEQFF. The DNA for the CDR3 is TGCGCCAGCAGCCAAGAATTAGGACTAGCGGGAGGTTCCAATGAGCAGTTCTTC. The chain uses TRBV4-3 and TRBJ2-1, with TRBD2 matching over 14 bases. Germline trimming cut 0 bases from V and 6 bases from J; bases unmatched to any gene: 7. CDR3 length: 18 amino acids. Germline V gene lookup returns CDR1 LGHNA and CDR2 YSLEER.